The 28 T cell receptor beta chains reported below all come from one sample, sequenced in a study of cytomegalovirus exposure and HLA in healthy donors. PCR was performed using 60 Vbeta and 13 Jbeta primers. TCRdb keeps only in-frame clones here, not all; method: immunoSEQ multiplex PCR. Its clone listing holds tens of thousands of clones. The sequenced material came from PBMCs. These receptors all stem from a woman in her forties in good health and CMV-seronegative.

V gene TRBV10-3 combines with J gene TRBJ2-1, with 12 bases aligning to TRBD2. This CDR3 contains 15 residues. V shed 6 bases, J shed 8 bases, and the junction held 8 bases outside the gene matches. Per the germline V gene, CDR1 is ENHRY and CDR2 is SYGVKD. The CDR3 loop reads CAIRPGTSGFYEQFF. DNA of the CDR3: TGTGCCATCAGACCCGGGACTAGCGGGTTCTATGAGCAGTTCTTC.

This chain uses TRBV15 with TRBJ2-5; 9 positions match TRBD2. The germline V gene encodes CDR1 LNHNV and CDR2 YYDKDF (reference sequence). The J segment lost 5 bases and the V segment lost 1 base, leaving 8 bases of the junction unmatched. The CDR3 length is 16 residues. The CDR3: CATSRGLAGQLETQYF. In DNA form, the CDR3 reads TGTGCCACCAGCAGAGGGCTAGCGGGACAATTGGAGACCCAGTACTTC.

The chain is built from TRBV27 and TRBJ1-6; D might be TRBD1 (6 bases). There are 16 residues in the CDR3. Germline V gene sequence: CDR1 MNHEY, CDR2 SMNVEV (reference sequence). V lost 2 bases and J 6 bases, leaving 14 bases between the germline ends. The CDR3 region is CASSLGGAGVNSPLHF. CDR3 bases: TGTGCCAGCAGTTTAGGGGGCGCAGGGGTTAATTCACCCCTCCACTTT.

In DNA form, the CDR3 reads TGTGCCAGCAGCCGACAGATAGTAAGCACCGGGGAGCTGTTTTTT. It is translated as CASSRQIVSTGELFF. The genes are TRBV6-1 and TRBJ2-2, with D possibly TRBD1 on 5 matching bases. Germline CDR1 MNHNS, CDR2 SASEGT. The CDR3 is made up of 15 amino acids. The germline V and J ends were trimmed by 6 bases and 4 bases, with 15 bases remaining between them.

This chain links TRBV6-1 with TRBJ1-5, with a weak D call TRBD1 (6 bases). The germline CDR1 and CDR2 sequences are MNHNS and SASEGT. V shed 7 bases and J shed 5 bases, with 9 bases lying between them. The CDR3 totals 12 residues. The CDR3 bases are TGTGCCAGCAACAGGGCCGATCAGCCCCAGCATTTT. Encoded protein: CASNRADQPQHF.

A remark on this clone: The same CDR3 can be traced to other DNA sequences in this sample. V is TRBV19 and J is TRBJ1-1; D perhaps matches TRBD1 (5 bases). Germline lookup yields CDR1 LNHDA and CDR2 SQIVND (reference sequence). V shed 10 bases and J shed 11 bases, with 17 bases lying between them. The CDR3 runs to 11 residues. The CDR3 DNA sequence: TGTGCCACCCCACGCGGGGGGTGTGCTTTCTTT. It specifies CATPRGGCAFF.

The chain has TRBV6-5 and TRBJ1-2; TRBD1 agrees at 10 bases. The germline gives CDR1 MNHEY, CDR2 SVGAGI. V dropped 5 bases and J dropped 3; count of bases not matched to a gene: 6. The CDR3 extends over 15 amino acids. CDR3 coding DNA: TGTGCCAGCAGTCGCCCCGGGACAGGGGACTATGGCTACACCTTC. This translates into CASSRPGTGDYGYTF.

The V and J genes are TRBV10-3 and TRBJ2-7, with TRBD1 matching 12 bases. The CDR3 spans 14 residues. After removal of 7 bases from V and 4 bases from J, the junction contained 5 bases not matched to a gene. Germline V CDR1 and CDR2: ENHRY, SYGVKD. CDR3 loop: CAINPGQGAYEQYF. In DNA form, the CDR3 reads TGTGCCATCAACCCGGGACAGGGGGCTTACGAGCAGTACTTC.

V is TRBV5-6 and J is TRBJ1-5; TRBD1 matches 11 bases. This CDR3 comprises 13 residues. Germline V CDR1 and CDR2: SGHDT, YYEEEE. Trimming took 8 bases from V and 6 from J; bases not matched to a gene: 4. Here the CDR3 reads CARDRGPSQPQHF. As DNA, the CDR3 is TGTGCCAGGGACAGGGGGCCTAGTCAGCCCCAGCATTTT.

The chain is built from TRBV4-3 and TRBJ2-7; 7 bases match TRBD1. V was clipped by 0 bases and J by 2 bases; unmatched bases: 7. CDR1 is LGHNA and CDR2 is YSLEER in the germline V gene. The CDR3 is 16 residues long. CDR3 protein: CASSQDRDSITYEQYF. In nucleotides, the CDR3 is TGCGCCAGCAGCCAAGATCGGGACAGTATAACCTACGAGCAGTACTTC.

The chain recombines TRBV5-6 with TRBJ2-2; the match to TRBD1 covers 8 bases. Looked up from germline, CDR1 is SGHDT and CDR2 is YYEEEE. The CDR3 covers 14 residues. J was trimmed by 6 bases and V by 5 bases; bases with no gene match: 6. DNA for the CDR3: TGTGCCAGCAGGTTGACAGGGGATCCCGGGGAGCTGTTTTTT. It codes for CASRLTGDPGELFF.

The chain uses TRBV27 and TRBJ2-1; 11 positions agree with TRBD2. The junction had 7 bases not matched to a gene; V was cut back by 2 bases and J by 7 bases. CDR1 and CDR2 from the germline V gene are MNHEY and SMNVEV (reference sequence). The CDR3 has 16 amino acids. The CDR3 nucleotides are TGTGCCAGCAGTTTAATGTCTAGCGGGGGGAGGAATGAGCAGTTCTTC. As protein: CASSLMSSGGRNEQFF.

V and J are TRBV28 and TRBJ2-3; D may be TRBD1 (6 bases). Trimming pared 7 bases from V and 0 bases from J, leaving 11 bases between. The CDR3 runs to 14 residues. Germline CDR1 and CDR2: MDHEN and SYDVKM. The CDR3 bases are TGTGCCAGCACGGGACAACCCAGCACAGATACGCAGTATTTT. This sequence encodes CASTGQPSTDTQYF. Variable domain in full (rest from reference TRBV28 and TRBJ2-3): DVKVTQSSRYLVKRTGEKVFLECVQDMDHENMFWYRQDPGLGLRLIYFSYDVKMKEKGDIPEGYSVSREKKERFSLILESASTNQTSMYLCASTGQPSTDTQYFGPGTRLTVL.

The chain is built from TRBV7-2 and TRBJ2-7, with D hard to call. This CDR3 has 11 residues. Germline CDR1 and CDR2: SGHTA and FQGNSA. V was shortened by 4 bases and J by 7 bases, with 8 bases between the two germline ends. CDR3 coding DNA: TGTGCCAGCAGCTCCCTAGATGAGCAGTACTTC. Translation: CASSSLDEQYF.

The genes are TRBV4-3 and TRBJ2-1; unclear D gene. Trimming removed 0 bases at V and 4 bases at J, with 7 bases between. Germline lookup yields CDR1 LGHNA and CDR2 YSLEER. The CDR3 extends over 14 amino acids. This CDR3 reads CASSQDSLYNEQFF. In DNA, the CDR3 is TGCGCCAGCAGCCAAGATTCCTTATACAATGAGCAGTTCTTC.

This chain uses TRBV5-6 with TRBJ2-1; D gene uncertain. This CDR3 is built from 13 residues. V was cut by 2 bases and J by 5 bases, with 8 bases left in between. Germline assignment: CDR1 SGHDT and CDR2 YYEEEE. CDR3 loop: CASSFSNDNEQFF. The CDR3 DNA reads as TGTGCCAGCAGCTTTAGCAATGACAATGAGCAGTTCTTC.

This chain uses TRBV7-2 with TRBJ2-7, with TRBD1 identical over 7 bases. The CDR3 covers 16 residues. The V gene end was trimmed by 6 bases and the J gene end by 1 base; junction bases not matched to a gene: 12. The germline gives CDR1 SGHTA, CDR2 FQGNSA. CDR3 coding DNA: TGTGCCAGCAGTTATGGGTGGGACAGCAATTCCTACGAGCAGTACTTC. It translates to CASSYGWDSNSYEQYF.

V usage is TRBV15 and J usage is TRBJ1-2; TRBD1 agrees at 10 bases. Germline V gene data show CDR1 as LNHNV and CDR2 as YYDKDF (reference sequence). The CDR3 runs 16 residues. V was pared by 1 base and J by 3 bases, with 5 bases of the junction left unmatched. CDR3 nucleotides: TGTGCCACCAGCAGAGGTGACAGGGGGCGAGACTATGGCTACACCTTC. This gives the protein CATSRGDRGRDYGYTF.

The rearrangement uses TRBV19 and TRBJ2-2, with 11 nucleotides matching TRBD2. This CDR3 is 17 amino acids long. Germline V gene data show CDR1 as LNHDA and CDR2 as SQIVND (reference sequence). The J segment lost 4 bases and the V segment lost 7 bases, leaving 11 bases of the junction unmatched. CDR3 protein: CASTPGPTSGTTGELFF. CDR3 nucleotides: TGTGCCAGTACCCCAGGGCCGACTAGCGGGACCACCGGGGAGCTGTTTTTT.

The CDR3 loop is CASSEAQGHYGYTF. The DNA of the CDR3 is TGTGCCAGCAGTGAAGCACAGGGACACTATGGCTACACCTTC. V is TRBV6-1 and J is TRBJ1-2; maybe TRBD1 (6 bases). V lost 0 bases, J lost 3 bases, and 8 bases lay in between. Germline V gene lookup returns CDR1 MNHNS and CDR2 SASEGT. The CDR3 is 14 amino acids.

The chain combines TRBV6-5 with TRBJ1-1; 9 bases agree with TRBD1. Germline CDR1 and CDR2: MNHEY and SVGAGI. V gave up 5 bases and J gave up 6 bases; unmatched junction bases: 7. The length of the CDR3 is 14 residues. In DNA form, the CDR3 reads TGTGCCAGCAGTCCTCTACAGGGGGCCGCTGAAGCTTTCTTT. This codes for CASSPLQGAAEAFF.

The J gene is TRBJ2-1, the V gene TRBV9; 9 bases match TRBD2. CDR3 length: 15 residues. J was trimmed by 9 bases and V by 0 bases; bases with no gene match: 7. Germline V CDR1 and CDR2: SGDLS, YYNGEE. The CDR3: CASSVAPETSGEQFF. CDR3 coding DNA: TGTGCCAGCAGCGTAGCCCCCGAGACTAGCGGTGAGCAGTTCTTC. Looking up the rest from reference TRBV9 and TRBJ2-1 gives the full variable domain: DSGVTQTPKHLITATGQRVTLRCSPRSGDLSVYWYQQSLDQGLQFLIQYYNGEERAKGNILERFSAQQFPDLHSELNLSSLELGDSALYFCASSVAPETSGEQFFGPGTRLTVL.

The gene calls are TRBV18 and TRBJ2-7, with D maybe TRBD1 (6 bases). Germline V gene sequence: CDR1 KGHSH, CDR2 LQKENI. The ends were cut back, 3 bases at V and 5 bases at J, with 8 bases in the middle. This CDR3 has 12 amino acids. CDR3 DNA: TGTGCCAGCTCACCCCAGGGGAACGAGCAGTACTTC. Its translation is CASSPQGNEQYF.

The chain recombines TRBV28 with TRBJ2-5, with D possibly being TRBD2 (6 bases). CDR3 length: 14 amino acids. Trimming left V 1 base short and J 5 bases short, with 11 bases between. Germline V lookup: CDR1 MDHEN, CDR2 SYDVKM. The CDR3 region is CASSLSRTMETQYF. For the CDR3, the DNA is TGTGCCAGCAGTTTATCCCGGACTATGGAGACCCAGTACTTC.

V is TRBV5-1 and J is TRBJ2-7; tentatively, D is TRBD1 (7 bases). Looked up from germline, CDR1 is SGHRS and CDR2 is YFSETQ. The CDR3 sequence is 15 residues long. V was pared by 0 bases and J by 6 bases, with 16 bases between. CDR3 sequence: CASSLGGDSGGEQYF. The CDR3 DNA reads TGCGCCAGCAGCTTGGGGGGGGACAGCGGTGGCGAGCAGTACTTC. The variable domain in full, with the rest retrieved from reference TRBV5-1 and TRBJ2-7, is KAGVTQTPRYLIKTRGQQVTLSCSPISGHRSVSWYQQTPGQGLQFLFEYFSETQRNKGNFPGRFSGRQFSNSRSEMNVSTLELGDSALYLCASSLGGDSGGEQYFGPGTRLTVT.

The chain employs TRBV18 and TRBJ1-1; TRBD1 matches 7 bases. The CDR3 consists of 17 residues. Germline V gene data show CDR1 as KGHSH and CDR2 as LQKENI. V lost 0 bases, J lost 0 bases, and 7 bases stayed unmatched. This CDR3 reads CASSPPVRQGLNTEAFF. The CDR3 bases are TGTGCCAGCTCACCACCCGTCAGACAGGGCCTGAACACTGAAGCTTTCTTT. The variable domain in full, completed from reference TRBV18 and TRBJ1-1, reads NAGVMQNPRHLVRRRGQEARLRCSPMKGHSHVYWYRQLPEEGLKFMVYLQKENIIDESGMPKERFSAEFPKEGPSILRIQQVVRGDSAAYFCASSPPVRQGLNTEAFFGQGTRLTVV.

J is TRBJ1-1 and V is TRBV27, with D perhaps TRBD1 (6 bases). In germline, CDR1 is MNHEY, CDR2 SMNVEV (reference sequence). Trimming shortened V by 6 bases and J by 0 bases, and 11 bases separated the two germline ends. The CDR3 has 14 residues. CDR3 nucleotide sequence: TGTGCCAGCAGCCTCACAGGGTTGAACACTGAAGCTTTCTTT. Protein product: CASSLTGLNTEAFF.

The rearrangement joins TRBV7-2 to TRBJ2-1, with D possibly matching TRBD2 (7 bases). V was trimmed by 4 bases and J by 4 bases, leaving 14 bases between them. Germline V gene sequence: CDR1 SGHTA, CDR2 FQGNSA. This CDR3 has 15 residues. The CDR3 DNA reads TGTGCCAGCAGCTGGGGGGCGGGAGAATACAATGAGCAGTTCTTC. This sequence encodes CASSWGAGEYNEQFF.